The T cell receptor (beta chain) under discussion was sequenced for a study of cytomegalovirus exposure and HLA in healthy donors. CDR1 and CDR2 from the germline V gene are SGHVS and FNYEAQ. The CDR3 spans 15 residues. The V end lost 3 bases, the J end lost 1 base, and 13 bases lay between the germline ends. The PCR was carried out with 60 Vbeta primers and 13 Jbeta primers. Some clones are missing from TCRdb's copy, which holds only in-frame ones; the method was immunoSEQ multiplex PCR. The data show 130,000 to 150,000 clones, over 60% seen once. Input material: PBMCs. The source is a male donor in good health and CMV-seropositive. The V call is TRBV7-6, the J call TRBJ2-7; tentative D call: TRBD1 (5 bases). The CDR3 sequence: CASSFLGHQSYEQYF. The DNA for the CDR3 is TGTGCCAGCAGCTTCCTAGGACACCAGTCCTACGAGCAGTACTTC.